This entry lists 3 T cell receptor beta chains sequenced from one sample in a study of tumor-infiltrating lymphocytes in primary liver carcinoma. Production of TCR beta cDNA used 500 ng total RNA together with a constant-region primer. Three nested multiplex PCR rounds, a slightly modified ARM-PCR method, built the TCR beta libraries. The first two PCR rounds, roughly 9 cycles each, used TRBV1-TRBV30 forward primers and a C-beta reverse primer. TCRdb analysed the multiplex PCR reads with MiXCR anew, one entry per CDR3 protein. In the table there are 330,000 or so distinct CDR3 sequences, 65% of which are singletons. The blood RNA (from unsorted whole blood) was obtained, and germline DNA was also extracted. The sequencing input was peripheral blood. These receptors originate from a man in his forties with primary liver carcinoma and hepatitis B virus infection.

The CDR3 region has the DNA TGTGCCAGCAGTTACGCCCTGGGCGAGCAGTACTTC. Translation: CASSYALGEQYF. The chain couples TRBV6-5 to TRBJ2-7; D remains ambiguous. CDR1 MNHEY and CDR2 SVGAGI come from the germline V gene. This CDR3 has 12 amino acids. Trimming shortened V by 2 bases and J by 6 bases, and 8 bases separated the two germline ends.

This clonotype was counted at least ten times. V is TRBV6-5 and J is TRBJ2-7; 7 positions match TRBD1. The CDR3 is made up of 14 amino acids. V dropped 5 bases and J dropped 2; count of bases not matched to a gene: 6. Looked up from germline, CDR1 is MNHEY and CDR2 is SVGAGI. CDR3 in DNA: TGTGCCAGCAGTCCCTTGGGACAGACCTACGAGCAGTACTTC. Amino acids: CASSPLGQTYEQYF.

Worth noting for this clonotype: At one end the junction does not follow the germline gene, possibly because of a read error. J is TRBJ2-5 and V is TRBV11-2, with 8 bases lining up with TRBD2. CDR3 size: 14 residues. The germline V gene encodes CDR1 SGHAT and CDR2 FQNNGV. The CDR3 is CASNNGGGWETRYF. In DNA form, the CDR3 reads TGTGCCAGCAACAACGGGGGGGGCTGGGAGACCCGGTACTTC.